Listed below are T cell receptor beta chains from one sample, sequenced in a study of shared clonotypes between healthy human individuals. Only in-frame clones appear in the TCRdb table, and some are missing; sequencing was by immunoSEQ multiplex PCR. This sample carries 2.3 million or so clones, approximately 93% of them seen once, and the ten largest clones take 0.35% to 0.5%. The sequenced sample was naive CD4+ T cells from PBMCs. The receptor set was obtained from a man in his late teens or twenties in good health. Some clones in this sample may be carry-over from other donors' samples. CDR3s include the opening cysteine and the closing phenylalanine or tryptophan. The D gene is left open where the match is weak. Clone size, where shown, is once, few, many, or a class for clones that have expanded.

v_gene,abundance,j_gene,d_gene,len,CDR3nt,CDR3aa
TRBV9,-,TRBJ2-3,TRBD1,17,TGTGCCAGCAGCGGGCGACAGGGCCGAAGGAGCACAGATACGCAGTATTTT,CASSGRQGRRSTDTQYF
TRBV9,-,TRBJ2-7,-,12,TGTGCCAGCAGCGTACACGGGGGCGAGCAGTACTTC,CASSVHGGEQYF
TRBV7-6,once,TRBJ2-5,-,13,TGTGCCAGCAGCTTAGGGAGGGGAGAGACCCAGTACTTC,CASSLGRGETQYF
TRBV6-5,-,TRBJ1-5,-,15,TGTGCCAGCAGTTACGGCGGAGCGGGGTATCAGCCCCAGCATTTT,CASSYGGAGYQPQHF
TRBV2,-,TRBJ2-1,-,13,TGTGCCAGCAGGTGGAGCCGCTACAATGAGCAGTTCTTC,CASRWSRYNEQFF
TRBV19,once,TRBJ2-4,TRBD2,13,TGTGCCAGTAGTACCAGGGAGGGGAACATTCAGTACTTC,CASSTREGNIQYF
TRBV29-1,-,TRBJ2-1,-,11,TGCAGCGTGGGGGAAGGGGTTGAGCAGTTCTTC,CSVGEGVEQFF
TRBV28,once,TRBJ2-2,-,16,TGTGCCAGCAGTTTCCCCGGGACTCTCTCAAACGGGGAGCTGTTTTTT,CASSFPGTLSNGELFF
TRBV5-6,-,TRBJ2-1,-,14,TGTGCCAGCAGCTTGTTTAGCGGACTCAATGAGCAGTTCTTC,CASSLFSGLNEQFF
TRBV5-8,-,TRBJ2-1,-,14,TGTGCCAGCAGCCAGGAGTCTTTCTACAATGAGCAGTTCTTC,CASSQESFYNEQFF
TRBV7-2,-,TRBJ2-3,TRBD2,15,TGTGCCAGCAGCTTAGTTCGGGGGGGTACAGATACGCAGTATTTT,CASSLVRGGTDTQYF
TRBV7-9,-,TRBJ1-1,-,14,TGTGCCAGCAGCCGCAGGGATTTGAACACTGAAGCTTTCTTT,CASSRRDLNTEAFF
TRBV7-3,once,TRBJ1-1,-,13,TGTGCCAGCATGGTGGCCATCGGCACTGAAGCTTTCTTT,CASMVAIGTEAFF
TRBV7-2,-,TRBJ2-1,TRBD2,16,TGTGCCAGCAGCTTCCTAGCGGGCAGCTCCTACAATGAGCAGTTCTTC,CASSFLAGSSYNEQFF
TRBV5-1,-,TRBJ2-1,TRBD2,17,TGCGCCAGCAGCGGGACTAGCGGGAGACCCCCCTACAATGAGCAGTTCTTC,CASSGTSGRPPYNEQFF
TRBV2,-,TRBJ1-5,-,19,TGTGCCAGCAATTTTAGGGGAGTTCGCGACGGCCCGAGCAATCAGCCCCAGCATTTT,CASNFRGVRDGPSNQPQHF
TRBV18,-,TRBJ1-1,-,14,TGTGCCAGCTCACCACAGGGGGAGACCACTGAAGCTTTCTTT,CASSPQGETTEAFF
TRBV7-9,-,TRBJ1-1,-,12,TGTGCCAGCAGCTCGACAGGTTATGAAGCTTTCTTT,CASSSTGYEAFF
TRBV2,-,TRBJ1-1,TRBD1,15,TGTGCCAGCAGCCGTGGACAGGGGGCAGACACTGAAGCTTTCTTT,CASSRGQGADTEAFF
TRBV30,-,TRBJ1-4,-,14,TGTGCCTGGAGACAGGCAGGGGCAAAAGAAAAACTGTTTTTT,CAWRQAGAKEKLFF
TRBV5-5,-,TRBJ1-1,-,15,TGTGCCAGCAGCTTGGGGGGCACGTGGGGCACTGAAGCTTTCTTT,CASSLGGTWGTEAFF
TRBV9,-,TRBJ2-7,-,14,TGTGCCAGCAGCCCCCCAGGTAGCGGATACGAGCAGTACTTC,CASSPPGSGYEQYF
TRBV28,-,TRBJ2-1,-,16,TGTGCCAGCAGCCCCTCCCAGCTGGGACTTCACAATGAGCAGTTCTTC,CASSPSQLGLHNEQFF
TRBV5-1,-,TRBJ2-7,-,14,TGCGCCAGCAGCCCCCTCCCACAGGGCTACGAGCAGTACTTC,CASSPLPQGYEQYF
TRBV10-1,-,TRBJ2-7,TRBD1,17,TGCGCCAGCAGTGAAGGAAAATTGGGGGACAGGGGGCCCGAGCAGTACTTC,CASSEGKLGDRGPEQYF
TRBV5-1,-,TRBJ2-7,TRBD1,15,TGCGCCAGCAGCCCCGGGGACAGGTTCTCCTACGAGCAGTACTTC,CASSPGDRFSYEQYF
TRBV28,-,TRBJ2-3,-,14,TGTGCCAGCAGTACTGGGGGCGGCACAGATACGCAGTATTTT,CASSTGGGTDTQYF
TRBV7-2,-,TRBJ2-7,-,13,TGTGCCAGCATCAGCCCTCTTTCCTACGAGCAGTACTTC,CASISPLSYEQYF